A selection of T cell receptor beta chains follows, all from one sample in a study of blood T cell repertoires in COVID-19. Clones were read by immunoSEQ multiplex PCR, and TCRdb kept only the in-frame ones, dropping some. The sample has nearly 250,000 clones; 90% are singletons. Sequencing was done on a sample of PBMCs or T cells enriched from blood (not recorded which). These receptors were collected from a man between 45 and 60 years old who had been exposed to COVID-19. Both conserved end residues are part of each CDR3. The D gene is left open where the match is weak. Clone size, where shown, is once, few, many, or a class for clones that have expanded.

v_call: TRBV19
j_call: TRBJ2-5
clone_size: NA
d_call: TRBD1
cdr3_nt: TGTGCCAGTAGTACTAGACAGGGTACCGGCGAGACCCAGTACTTC
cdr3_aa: CASSTRQGTGETQYF

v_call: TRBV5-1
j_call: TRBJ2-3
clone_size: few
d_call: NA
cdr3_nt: TGCGCCAGCAGCTTGGTAGTCGGGGGCACAGATACGCAGTATTTT
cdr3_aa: CASSLVVGGTDTQYF

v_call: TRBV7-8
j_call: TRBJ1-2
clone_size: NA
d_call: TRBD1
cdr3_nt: TGTGCCAGCAGCTCAGGACAGGGGCGGGGCTACACCTTC
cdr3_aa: CASSSGQGRGYTF

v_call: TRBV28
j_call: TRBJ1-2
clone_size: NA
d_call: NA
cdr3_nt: TGTGCCAGCAGTCCTCAGGGGACGGGCGGCTACACCTTC
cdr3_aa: CASSPQGTGGYTF

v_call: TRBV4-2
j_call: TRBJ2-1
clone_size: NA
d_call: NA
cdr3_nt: TGTGCCAGCAGTCAACAGGGCGTCGATGAGCAGTTCTTC
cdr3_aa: CASSQQGVDEQFF

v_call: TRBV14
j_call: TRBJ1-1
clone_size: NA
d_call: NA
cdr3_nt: TGTGCCAGCAGCCAAGTCCAGATATTCACTGAAGCTTTCTTT
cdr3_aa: CASSQVQIFTEAFF

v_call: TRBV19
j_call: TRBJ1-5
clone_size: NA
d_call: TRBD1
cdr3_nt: TGTGCCAGTAGTAGATGGGACAGGGCTGCCACTCAGCCCCAGCATTTT
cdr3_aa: CASSRWDRAATQPQHF

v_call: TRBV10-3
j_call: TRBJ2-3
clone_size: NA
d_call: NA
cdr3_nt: TGTGCCATCAGTGAGTCGAGAGATACGCAGTATTTT
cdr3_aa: CAISESRDTQYF

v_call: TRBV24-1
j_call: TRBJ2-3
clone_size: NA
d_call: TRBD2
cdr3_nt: TGTGCCACCAGTGATCTACGGGAGGCTACAGATACGCAGTATTTT
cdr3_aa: CATSDLREATDTQYF

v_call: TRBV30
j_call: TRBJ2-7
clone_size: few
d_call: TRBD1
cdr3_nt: TGTGCCTGGAGTGGACAGGGCTACGAGCAGTACTTC
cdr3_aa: CAWSGQGYEQYF

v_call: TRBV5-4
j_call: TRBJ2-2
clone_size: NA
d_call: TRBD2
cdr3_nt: TGTGCCAGCAGATTAGCGGGAGAGTCCGGGGAGCTGTTTTTT
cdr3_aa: CASRLAGESGELFF

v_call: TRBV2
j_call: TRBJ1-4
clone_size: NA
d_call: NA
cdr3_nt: TGTGCCAGCGGGGGCGCGGTAGTAGGTGAAAAACTGTTTTTT
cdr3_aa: CASGGAVVGEKLFF

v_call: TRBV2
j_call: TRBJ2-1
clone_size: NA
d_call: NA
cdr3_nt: TGTGCTACGCGGGGGCAGTTAACCTACAATGAGCAGTTCTTC
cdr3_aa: CATRGQLTYNEQFF

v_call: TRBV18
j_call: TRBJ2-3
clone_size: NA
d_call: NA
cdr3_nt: TGTGCCAGCTCACGACTCACAGGAGATTCAGATACGCAGTATTTT
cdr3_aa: CASSRLTGDSDTQYF

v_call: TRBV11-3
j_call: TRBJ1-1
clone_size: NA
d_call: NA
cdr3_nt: TGTGCCAGCAGCCTAACTGGAGGTAGCACTGAAGCTTTCTTT
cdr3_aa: CASSLTGGSTEAFF

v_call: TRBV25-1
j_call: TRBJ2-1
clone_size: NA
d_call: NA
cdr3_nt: TGTGCCAGCAGTGAGAGGAGTGGATCTGAGCAGTTCTTC
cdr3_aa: CASSERSGSEQFF

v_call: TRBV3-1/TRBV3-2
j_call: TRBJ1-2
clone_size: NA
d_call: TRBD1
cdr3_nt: TGTGCCAGCAGCCGTTACACAGGGGGCATAAACTATGGCTACACCTTC
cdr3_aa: CASSRYTGGINYGYTF

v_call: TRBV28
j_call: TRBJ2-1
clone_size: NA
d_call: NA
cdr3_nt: TGTGCCAGCAGTCCCCTGAGCGGGACACCCTACAATGAGCAGTTCTTC
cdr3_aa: CASSPLSGTPYNEQFF

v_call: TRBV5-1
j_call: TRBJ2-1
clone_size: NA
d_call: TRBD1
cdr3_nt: TGCGCCAGCAGCCATTCCGGGACAGGCTCCTACAATGAGCAGTTCTTC
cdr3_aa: CASSHSGTGSYNEQFF

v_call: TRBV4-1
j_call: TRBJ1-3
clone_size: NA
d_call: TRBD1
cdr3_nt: TGCGCCAGCAGCCGAAGGACAGGGGCGTTGGGCACCATATATTTT
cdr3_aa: CASSRRTGALGTIYF

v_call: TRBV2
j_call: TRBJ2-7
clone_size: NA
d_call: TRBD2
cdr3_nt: TGTGCCAGCAGAGCCACTAGCGGGGGGTTCTACGAGCAGTACTTC
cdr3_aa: CASRATSGGFYEQYF

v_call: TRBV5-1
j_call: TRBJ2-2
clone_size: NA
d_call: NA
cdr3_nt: TGCGCCAGCAGCTTTTTCGGCAGGGACACCGGGGAGCTGTTTTTT
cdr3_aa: CASSFFGRDTGELFF

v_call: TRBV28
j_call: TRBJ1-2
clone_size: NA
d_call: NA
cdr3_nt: TGTGCCAGCAGTCTATCAGGGGCCCGGGGCTACACCTTC
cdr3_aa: CASSLSGARGYTF

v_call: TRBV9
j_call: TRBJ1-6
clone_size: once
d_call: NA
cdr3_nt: TGTGCCAGCAGCTCCCACGGGGGGGGCTATAATTCACCCCTCCACTTT
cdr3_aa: CASSSHGGGYNSPLHF

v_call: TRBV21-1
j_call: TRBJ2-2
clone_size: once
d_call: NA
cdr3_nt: TGTGCCAGCAGCCTTCAAAAGGAGGGGGACAGGGACACCGGGGAGCTGTTTTTT
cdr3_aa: CASSLQKEGDRDTGELFF

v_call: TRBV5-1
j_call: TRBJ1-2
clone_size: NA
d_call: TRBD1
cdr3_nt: TGCGCCAGCAGCTTGGCCCCTGGACAGGGAGGGGGTGGCTACACCTTC
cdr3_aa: CASSLAPGQGGGGYTF

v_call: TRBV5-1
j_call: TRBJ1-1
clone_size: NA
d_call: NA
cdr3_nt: TGCGCCAGCAGCATTCAGACAGGAAGTACTGAAGCTTTCTTT
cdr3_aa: CASSIQTGSTEAFF

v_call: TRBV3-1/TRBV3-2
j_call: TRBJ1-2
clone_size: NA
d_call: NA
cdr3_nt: TGTGCCAGCAGCCAAGATAGACAGTTCTATGGCTACACCTTC
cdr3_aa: CASSQDRQFYGYTF

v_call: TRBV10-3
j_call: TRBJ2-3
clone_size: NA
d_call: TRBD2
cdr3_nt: TGTGCCATCAGTGAGTCGGTAGCGGGAGCATCTACGCAGTATTTT
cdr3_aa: CAISESVAGASTQYF

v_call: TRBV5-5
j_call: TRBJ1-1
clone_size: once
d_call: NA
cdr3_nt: TGTGCCAGCAGCTTAAGGGGTGTGAACACTGAAGCTTTCTTT
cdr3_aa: CASSLRGVNTEAFF

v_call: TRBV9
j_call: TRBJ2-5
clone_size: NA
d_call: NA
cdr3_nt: TGTGCCAGCAGCCCGCGACTAGTCCAAGAGACCCAGTACTTC
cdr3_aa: CASSPRLVQETQYF

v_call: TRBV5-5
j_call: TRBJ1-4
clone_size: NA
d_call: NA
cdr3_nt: TGTGCCAGCAGCAGACCACAGGGTTTTAATGAAAAACTGTTTTTT
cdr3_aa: CASSRPQGFNEKLFF

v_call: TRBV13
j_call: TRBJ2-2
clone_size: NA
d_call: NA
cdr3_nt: TGTGCCAGCACCCATAGAGGGGGAAGTTGGACCGGGGAGCTGTTTTTT
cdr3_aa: CASTHRGGSWTGELFF

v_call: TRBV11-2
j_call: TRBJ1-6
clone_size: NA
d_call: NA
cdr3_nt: TGTGCCAGCAGCTCGGGGGGGGGAATCAGTGGACTCCTCCACTTT
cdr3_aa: CASSSGGGISGLLHF

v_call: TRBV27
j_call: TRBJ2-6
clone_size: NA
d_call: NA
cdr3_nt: TGTGCCAGCAGTTTATATGGCCGCTCTGGGGCCAACGTCCTGACTTTC
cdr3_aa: CASSLYGRSGANVLTF

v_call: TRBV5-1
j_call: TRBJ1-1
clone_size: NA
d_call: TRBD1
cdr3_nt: TGCGCCAGCAGCCTTCTGGGACAGGGGTACACTGAAGCTTTCTTT
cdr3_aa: CASSLLGQGYTEAFF

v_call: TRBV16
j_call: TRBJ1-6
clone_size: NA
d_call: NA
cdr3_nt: TGTGCCAGCAGCCAATCGGGAGGGGAGGCTTCACCCCTCCACTTT
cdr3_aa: CASSQSGGEASPLHF

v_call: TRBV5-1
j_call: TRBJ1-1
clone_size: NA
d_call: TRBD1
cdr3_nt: TGCGCCAGCAGCCCCCGGACAGGATCGGACACTGAAGCTTTCTTT
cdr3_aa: CASSPRTGSDTEAFF

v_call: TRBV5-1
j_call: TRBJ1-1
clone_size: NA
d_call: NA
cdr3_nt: TGCGCCAGCAGACCTGACAGCCTTGGAACTGAAGCTTTCTTT
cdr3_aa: CASRPDSLGTEAFF

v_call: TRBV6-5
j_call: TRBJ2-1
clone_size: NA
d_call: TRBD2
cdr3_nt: TGTGCCAGCAGTTACGGCGGGAGCTCCTACAATGAGCAGTTCTTC
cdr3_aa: CASSYGGSSYNEQFF

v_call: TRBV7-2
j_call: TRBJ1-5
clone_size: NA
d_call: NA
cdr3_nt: TGTGCCAGCAGCCAGGGTAATGGAGGCAATCAGCCCCAGCATTTT
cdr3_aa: CASSQGNGGNQPQHF

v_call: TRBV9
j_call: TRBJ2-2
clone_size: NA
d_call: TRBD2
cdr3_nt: TGTGCCAGCAGCGTAGCTGGCGGGGGGAACACCGGGGAGCTGTTTTTT
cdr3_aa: CASSVAGGGNTGELFF

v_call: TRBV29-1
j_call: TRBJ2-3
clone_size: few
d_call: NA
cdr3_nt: TGCAGCGTTGAGGCTAGAGGAGCAGATACGCAGTATTTT
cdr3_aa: CSVEARGADTQYF

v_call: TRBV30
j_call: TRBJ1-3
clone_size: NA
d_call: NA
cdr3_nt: TGTGCCTGGACTTATTTGGCAGGGGAAAGAAACACCATATATTTT
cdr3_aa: CAWTYLAGERNTIYF

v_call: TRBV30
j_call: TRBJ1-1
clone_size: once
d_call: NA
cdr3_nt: TGTGCCTGGAGTGTACTTTACAGCTTGAACACTGAAGCTTTCTTT
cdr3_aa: CAWSVLYSLNTEAFF

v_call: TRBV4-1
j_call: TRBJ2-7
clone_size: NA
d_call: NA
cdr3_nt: TGCGCCAGCAGCCAAGATTACGGCTACGAGCAGTACTTC
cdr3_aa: CASSQDYGYEQYF

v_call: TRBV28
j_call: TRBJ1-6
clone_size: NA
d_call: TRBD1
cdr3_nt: TGTGCCAGCAGTGAAACTCCCGGACAGGCGGCTTTACCCCTCCACTTT
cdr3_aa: CASSETPGQAALPLHF

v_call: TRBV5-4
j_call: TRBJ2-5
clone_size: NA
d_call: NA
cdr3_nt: TGTGCCAGCAGCTTGGAGTCGGTTTTGGAGACCCAGTACTTC
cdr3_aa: CASSLESVLETQYF

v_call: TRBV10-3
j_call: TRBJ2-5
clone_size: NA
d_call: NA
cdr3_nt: TGTGCCATCAGCGGCGACAGGCGCGAGACCCAGTACTTC
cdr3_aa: CAISGDRRETQYF

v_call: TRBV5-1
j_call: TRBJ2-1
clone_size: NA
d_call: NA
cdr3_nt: TGCGCCAGCAGCCTGCTACAACAGGGTTCCTACAATGAGCAGTTCTTC
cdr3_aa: CASSLLQQGSYNEQFF

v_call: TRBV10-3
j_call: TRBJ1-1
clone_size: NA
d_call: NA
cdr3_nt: TGTGCCACAACCCTCTCGGGAGTGAACACTGAAGCTTTCTTT
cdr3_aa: CATTLSGVNTEAFF

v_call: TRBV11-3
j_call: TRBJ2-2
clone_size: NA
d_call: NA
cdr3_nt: TGTGCCAGCAGCTTTGGAGGGGCTAACACCGGGGAGCTGTTTTTT
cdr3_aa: CASSFGGANTGELFF

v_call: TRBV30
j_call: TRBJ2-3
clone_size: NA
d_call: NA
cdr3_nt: TGTGCCTGGAGTATCGGTAGCACAGATACGCAGTATTTT
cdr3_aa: CAWSIGSTDTQYF